Included here is one T cell receptor (beta chain) sequence, with context. Germline V gene data show CDR1 as LGHNA and CDR2 as YNFKEQ. V shed 2 bases and J 1 base; nucleotides not matched to a gene: 14. The CDR3 sequence is 19 residues long. Investigators spread the genomic DNA of each subset evenly over several immunoSEQ plates. The repertoire was sequenced with immunoSEQ multiplex PCR; TCRdb's copy has only in-frame clones and lacks some. The table has more than 400,000 clones, approximately 84% seen once. This record comes from a study of shared clonotypes between healthy human individuals. J is TRBJ2-5 and V is TRBV4-2, with 9 bases identical to TRBD2. Input material: PBMCs. This receptor was taken from a woman between 40 and 50 years old in good health. Some clones in this sample may be carry-over from other donors' samples. The CDR3 DNA reads as TGTGCCAGCAGCCAAATCGGTGGGGCTAGCGGGGTTGTCCAAGAGACCCAGTACTTC. It codes for CASSQIGGASGVVQETQYF.